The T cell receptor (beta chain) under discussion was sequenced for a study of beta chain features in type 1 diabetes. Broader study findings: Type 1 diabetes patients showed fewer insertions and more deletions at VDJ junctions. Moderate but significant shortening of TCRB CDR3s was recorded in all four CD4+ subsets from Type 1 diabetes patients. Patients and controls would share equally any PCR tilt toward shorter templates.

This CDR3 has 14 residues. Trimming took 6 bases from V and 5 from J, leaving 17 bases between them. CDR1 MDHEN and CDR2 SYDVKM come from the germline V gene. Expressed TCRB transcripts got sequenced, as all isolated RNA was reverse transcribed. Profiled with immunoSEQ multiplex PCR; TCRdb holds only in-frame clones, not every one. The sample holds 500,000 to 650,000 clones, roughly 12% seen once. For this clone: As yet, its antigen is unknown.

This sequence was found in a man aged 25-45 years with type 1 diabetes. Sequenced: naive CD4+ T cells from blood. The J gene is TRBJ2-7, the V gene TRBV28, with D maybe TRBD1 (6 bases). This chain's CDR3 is CASREGRGVNEQYF. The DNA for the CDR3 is TGTGCCAGCAGAGAAGGCAGGGGAGTCAACGAGCAGTACTTC.